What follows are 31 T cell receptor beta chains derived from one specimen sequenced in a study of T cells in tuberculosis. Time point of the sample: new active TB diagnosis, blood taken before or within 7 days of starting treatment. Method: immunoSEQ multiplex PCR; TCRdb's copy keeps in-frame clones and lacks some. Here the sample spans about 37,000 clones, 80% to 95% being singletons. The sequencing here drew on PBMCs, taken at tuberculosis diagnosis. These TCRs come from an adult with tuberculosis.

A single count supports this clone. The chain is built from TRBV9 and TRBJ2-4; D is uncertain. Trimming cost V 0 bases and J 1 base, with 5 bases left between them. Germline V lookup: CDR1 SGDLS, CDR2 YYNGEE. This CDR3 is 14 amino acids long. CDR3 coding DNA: TGTGCCAGCAGCGTAGACTGGGCCAAAAACATTCAGTACTTC. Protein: CASSVDWAKNIQYF. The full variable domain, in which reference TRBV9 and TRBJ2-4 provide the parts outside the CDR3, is DSGVTQTPKHLITATGQRVTLRCSPRSGDLSVYWYQQSLDQGLQFLIQYYNGEERAKGNILERFSAQQFPDLHSELNLSSLELGDSALYFCASSVDWAKNIQYFGAGTRLSVL.

As DNA, the CDR3 is TGTGCCAGCAGCTCGTGGACAGGAGAGGACTATGGCTACACCTTC. Translating gives CASSSWTGEDYGYTF. This chain connects TRBV7-8 to TRBJ1-2, with 7 bases aligning to TRBD1. V was clipped by 4 bases and J by 3 bases; unmatched bases: 8. The CDR3 runs 15 residues. Germline CDR1 and CDR2: SGHVS and FQNEAQ. The entire variable domain, with the rest obtained from reference TRBV7-8 and TRBJ1-2, is as follows: GAGVSQSPRYKVAKRGQDVALRCDPISGHVSLFWYQQALGQGPEFLTYFQNEAQLDKSGLPSDRFFAERPEGSVSTLKIQRTQQEDSAVYLCASSSWTGEDYGYTFGSGTRLTVV.

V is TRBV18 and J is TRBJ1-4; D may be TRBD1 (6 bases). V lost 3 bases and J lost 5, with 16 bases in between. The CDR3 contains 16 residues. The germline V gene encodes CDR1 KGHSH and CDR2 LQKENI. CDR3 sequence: CASSPNTGLENEKLFF. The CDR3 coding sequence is TGTGCCAGCTCACCTAATACAGGGCTCGAGAATGAAAAACTGTTTTTT.

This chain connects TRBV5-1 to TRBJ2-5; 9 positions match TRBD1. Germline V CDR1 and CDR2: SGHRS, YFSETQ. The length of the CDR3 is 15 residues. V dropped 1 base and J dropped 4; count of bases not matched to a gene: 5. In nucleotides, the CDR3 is TGCGCCAGCAGCTTGAGGGACAGGGCACGAGAGACCCAGTACTTC. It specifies CASSLRDRARETQYF.

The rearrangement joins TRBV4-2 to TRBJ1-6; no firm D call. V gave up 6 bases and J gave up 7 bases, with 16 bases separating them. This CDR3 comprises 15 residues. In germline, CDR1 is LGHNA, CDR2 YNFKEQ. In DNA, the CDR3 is TGTGCCAGCAGACCCGACTCGACTTACAATTCACCCCTCCACTTT. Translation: CASRPDSTYNSPLHF.

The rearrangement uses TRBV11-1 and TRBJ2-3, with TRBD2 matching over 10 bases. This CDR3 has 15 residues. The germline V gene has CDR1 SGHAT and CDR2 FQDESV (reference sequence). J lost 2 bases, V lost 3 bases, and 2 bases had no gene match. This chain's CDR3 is CASSFLAGATDTQYF. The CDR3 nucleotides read TGTGCCAGCAGCTTTCTAGCGGGGGCCACAGATACGCAGTATTTT.

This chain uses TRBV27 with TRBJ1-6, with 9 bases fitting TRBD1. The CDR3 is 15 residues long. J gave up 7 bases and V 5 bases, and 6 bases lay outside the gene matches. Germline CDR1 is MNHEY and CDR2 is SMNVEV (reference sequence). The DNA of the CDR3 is TGTGCCAGCAGTCCGGGGACAGGGAAGAATTCACCCCTCCACTTT. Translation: CASSPGTGKNSPLHF.

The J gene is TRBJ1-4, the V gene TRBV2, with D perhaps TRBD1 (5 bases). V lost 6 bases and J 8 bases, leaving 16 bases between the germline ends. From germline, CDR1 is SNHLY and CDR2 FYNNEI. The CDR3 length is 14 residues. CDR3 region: CASRRTGGGEKLFF. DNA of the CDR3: TGTGCCAGCAGGAGGACTGGGGGAGGGGAAAAACTGTTTTTT.

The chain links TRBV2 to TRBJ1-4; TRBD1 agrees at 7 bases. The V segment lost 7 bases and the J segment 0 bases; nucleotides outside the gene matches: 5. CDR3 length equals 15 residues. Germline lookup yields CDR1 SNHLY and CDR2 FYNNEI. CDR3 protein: CASKGTAATNEKLFF. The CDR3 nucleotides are TGTGCCAGCAAAGGGACAGCGGCAACTAATGAAAAACTGTTTTTT.

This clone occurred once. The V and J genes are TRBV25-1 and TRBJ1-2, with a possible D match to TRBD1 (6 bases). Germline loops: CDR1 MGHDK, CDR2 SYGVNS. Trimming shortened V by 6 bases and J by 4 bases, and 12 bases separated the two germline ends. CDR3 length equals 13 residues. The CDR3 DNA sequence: TGTGCCAGCAGCAGGGGACCGGGCTATGGCTACACCTTC. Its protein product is CASSRGPGYGYTF.

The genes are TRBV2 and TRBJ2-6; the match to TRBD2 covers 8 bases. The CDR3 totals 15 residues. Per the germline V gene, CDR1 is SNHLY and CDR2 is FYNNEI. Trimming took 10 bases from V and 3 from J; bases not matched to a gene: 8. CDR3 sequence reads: CATGRGGFGANVLTF. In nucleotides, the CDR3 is TGTGCCACGGGACGGGGGGGCTTTGGGGCCAACGTCCTGACTTTC.

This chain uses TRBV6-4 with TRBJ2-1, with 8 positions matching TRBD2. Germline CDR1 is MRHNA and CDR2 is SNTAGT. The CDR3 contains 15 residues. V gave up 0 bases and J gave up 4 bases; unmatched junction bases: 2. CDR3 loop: CASSDSTGGYNEQFF. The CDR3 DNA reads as TGTGCCAGCAGTGACTCGACGGGGGGGTACAATGAGCAGTTCTTC.

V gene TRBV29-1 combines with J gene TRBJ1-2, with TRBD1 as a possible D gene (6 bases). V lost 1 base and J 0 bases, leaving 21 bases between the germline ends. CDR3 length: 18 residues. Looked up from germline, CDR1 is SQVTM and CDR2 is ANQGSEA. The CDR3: CSVEGVGGDGTANYGYTF. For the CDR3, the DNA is TGCAGCGTTGAAGGAGTAGGGGGGGATGGGACCGCTAACTATGGCTACACCTTC. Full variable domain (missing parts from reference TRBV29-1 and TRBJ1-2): SAVISQKPSRDICQRGTSLTIQCQVDSQVTMMFWYRQQPGQSLTLIATANQGSEATYESGFVIDKFPISRPNLTFSTLTVSNMSPEDSSIYLCSVEGVGGDGTANYGYTFGSGTRLTVV.

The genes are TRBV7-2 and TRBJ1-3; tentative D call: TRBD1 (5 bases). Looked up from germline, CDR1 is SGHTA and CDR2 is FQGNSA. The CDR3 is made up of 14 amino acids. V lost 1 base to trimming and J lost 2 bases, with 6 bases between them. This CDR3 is CASSLVTAGNTIYF. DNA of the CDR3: TGTGCCAGCAGCTTAGTGACAGCTGGAAACACCATATATTTT.

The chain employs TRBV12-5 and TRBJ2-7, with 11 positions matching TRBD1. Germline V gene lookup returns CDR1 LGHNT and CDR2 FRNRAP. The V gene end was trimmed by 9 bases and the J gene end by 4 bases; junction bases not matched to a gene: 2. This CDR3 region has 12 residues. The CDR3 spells CASGTGGYEQYV. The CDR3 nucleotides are TGTGCTAGCGGGACAGGGGGATACGAGCAGTACGTC.

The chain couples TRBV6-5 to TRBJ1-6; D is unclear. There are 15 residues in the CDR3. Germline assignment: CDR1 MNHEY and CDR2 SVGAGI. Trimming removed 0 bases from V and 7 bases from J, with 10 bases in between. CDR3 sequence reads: CASSYSKRRNSPLHF. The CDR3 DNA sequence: TGTGCCAGCAGTTACTCGAAGAGGAGAAATTCACCCCTCCACTTT.

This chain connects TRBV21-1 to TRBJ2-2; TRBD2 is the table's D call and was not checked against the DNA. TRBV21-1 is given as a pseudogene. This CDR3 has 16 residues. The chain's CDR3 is CASSKAPTERTGELFF. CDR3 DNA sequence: TGTGCCAGCAGCAAAGCGCCCACCGAGAGGACCGGGGAGCTGTTTTTT.

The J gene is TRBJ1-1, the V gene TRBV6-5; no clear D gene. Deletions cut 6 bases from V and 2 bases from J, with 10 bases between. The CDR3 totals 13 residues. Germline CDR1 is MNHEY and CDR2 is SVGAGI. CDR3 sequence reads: CASSPRSNTEAFF. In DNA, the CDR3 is TGTGCCAGCAGCCCCCGGAGTAACACTGAAGCTTTCTTT.

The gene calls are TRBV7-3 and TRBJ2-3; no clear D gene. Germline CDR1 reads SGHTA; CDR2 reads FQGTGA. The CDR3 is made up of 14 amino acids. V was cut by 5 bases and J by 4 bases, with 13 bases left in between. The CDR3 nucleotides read TGTGCCAGCAGCCAAGGTACAGTCCCAGATACGCAGTATTTT. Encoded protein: CASSQGTVPDTQYF.

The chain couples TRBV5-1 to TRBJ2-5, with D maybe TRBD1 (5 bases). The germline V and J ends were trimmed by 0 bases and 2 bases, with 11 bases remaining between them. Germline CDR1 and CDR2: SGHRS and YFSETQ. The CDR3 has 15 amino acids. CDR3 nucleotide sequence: TGCGCCAGCAGCTTGGAGGGCAGGGCTCAAGAGACCCAGTACTTC. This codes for CASSLEGRAQETQYF.

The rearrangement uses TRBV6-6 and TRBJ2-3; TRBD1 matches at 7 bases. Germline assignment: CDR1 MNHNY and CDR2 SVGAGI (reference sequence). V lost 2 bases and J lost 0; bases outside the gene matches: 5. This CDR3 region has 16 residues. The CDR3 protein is CASSYPTGISTDTQYF. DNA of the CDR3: TGTGCCAGCAGTTACCCGACAGGGATTAGCACAGATACGCAGTATTTT.

CDR3 protein: CASSALAGTGELFF. The CDR3 DNA sequence: TGTGCCAGCAGTGCGCTAGCGGGGACCGGGGAGCTGTTTTTT. The V and J genes are TRBV6-4 and TRBJ2-2; 9 bases match TRBD2. The germline gives CDR1 MRHNA, CDR2 SNTAGT. V was pared by 4 bases and J by 5 bases, with 2 bases of the junction left unmatched. The CDR3 contains 14 residues.

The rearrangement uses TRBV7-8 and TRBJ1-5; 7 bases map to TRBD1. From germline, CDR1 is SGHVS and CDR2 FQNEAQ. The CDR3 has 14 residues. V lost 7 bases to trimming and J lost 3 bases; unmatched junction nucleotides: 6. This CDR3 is CASTFDRDNQPQHF. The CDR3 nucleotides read TGTGCCAGCACCTTCGACAGGGACAATCAGCCCCAGCATTTT.

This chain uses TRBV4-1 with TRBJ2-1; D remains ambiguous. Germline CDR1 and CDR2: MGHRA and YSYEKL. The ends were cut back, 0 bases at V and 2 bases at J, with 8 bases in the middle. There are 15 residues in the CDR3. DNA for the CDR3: TGCGCCAGCAGCCAAGAGGGCACAGCCTACAATGAGCAGTTCTTC. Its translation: CASSQEGTAYNEQFF.

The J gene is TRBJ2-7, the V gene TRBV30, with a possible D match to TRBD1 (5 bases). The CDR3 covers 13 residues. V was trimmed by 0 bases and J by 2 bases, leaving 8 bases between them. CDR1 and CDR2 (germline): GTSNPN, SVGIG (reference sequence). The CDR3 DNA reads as TGTGCCTGGAGTGTCACAGGAACCTACGAGCAGTACTTC. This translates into CAWSVTGTYEQYF.

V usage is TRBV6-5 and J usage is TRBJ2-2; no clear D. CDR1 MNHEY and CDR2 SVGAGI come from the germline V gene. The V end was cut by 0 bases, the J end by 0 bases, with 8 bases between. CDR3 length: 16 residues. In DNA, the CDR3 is TGTGCCAGCAGTTACTCGACGACACCGAACACCGGGGAGCTGTTTTTT. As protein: CASSYSTTPNTGELFF.

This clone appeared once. The CDR3 DNA reads TGTGCCATCAGTGAGGGGGACAGGCCTACAGTCTCTGGAAACACCATATATTTT. The encoded protein is CAISEGDRPTVSGNTIYF. The genes are TRBV10-3 and TRBJ1-3, with 8 bases matching TRBD1. V lost 2 bases and J lost 0; bases outside the gene matches: 9. In germline, CDR1 is ENHRY, CDR2 SYGVKD. The CDR3 has 18 amino acids.

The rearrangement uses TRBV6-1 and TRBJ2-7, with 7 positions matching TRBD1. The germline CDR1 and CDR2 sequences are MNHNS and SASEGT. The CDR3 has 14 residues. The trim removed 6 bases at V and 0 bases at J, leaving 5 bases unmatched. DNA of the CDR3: TGTGCCAGCAGGGGGACAGCCAGCTCCTACGAGCAGTACTTC. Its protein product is CASRGTASSYEQYF.

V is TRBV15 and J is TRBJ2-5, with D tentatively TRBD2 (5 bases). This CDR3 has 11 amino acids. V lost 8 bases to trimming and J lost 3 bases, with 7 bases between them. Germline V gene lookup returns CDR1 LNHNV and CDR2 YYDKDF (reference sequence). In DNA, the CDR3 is TGTGCCACCTCGGAGGAAGAGACCCAGTACTTC. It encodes CATSEEETQYF.

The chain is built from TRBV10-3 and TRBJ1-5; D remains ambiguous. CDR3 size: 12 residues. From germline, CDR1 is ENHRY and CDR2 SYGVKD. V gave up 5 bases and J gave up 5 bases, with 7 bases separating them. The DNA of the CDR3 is TGTGCCATCAGTTCCGGGGATCAGCCCCAGCATTTT. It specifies CAISSGDQPQHF.

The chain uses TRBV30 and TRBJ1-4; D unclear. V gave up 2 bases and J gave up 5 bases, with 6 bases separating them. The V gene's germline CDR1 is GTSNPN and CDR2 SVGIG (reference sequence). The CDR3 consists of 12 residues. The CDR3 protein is CAWSLANEKLFF. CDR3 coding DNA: TGTGCCTGGAGTTTGGCAAATGAAAAACTGTTTTTT.